One T cell receptor (beta chain) is described in this entry. The antigen is not known. Ophthalmopathy patients had moderate-to-severe active disease, CAS ≥3, NOSPECS ≥4, and disease duration under 3 months. Germline CDR1 and CDR2: LGHDT and YNNKEL (reference sequence). The V end lost 1 base, the J end lost 9 bases, and 12 bases lay between the germline ends. This CDR3 has 13 residues. These data originate in a study of T cells in Graves' hyperthyroidism and ophthalmopathy. Study in general: Peripheral blood was acquired at first diagnosis, ahead of any therapy whatsoever. The study, taken as a whole, reports: Blood also contained most expanded thyroid clonotypes above 0.001.

From RNA transcripts, TCR beta CDR3 regions were amplified. The HTBI primer set drove a first-round RT-PCR of the TCR CDR3. TCRdb re-called the multiplex PCR reads with MiXCR, one entry per CDR3 protein. The sample includes hundreds of thousands of distinct CDR3 sequences, approximately 15% of them seen just once. The chain couples TRBV3-1 to TRBJ1-1, with D maybe TRBD1 (5 bases). Sequencing input: blood. The sequence derives from a woman in her forties with Graves' ophthalmopathy. This CDR3 reads CASSQVYDSKAFF. The CDR3 bases are TGTGCCAGCAGCCAAGTCTATGACAGTAAAGCTTTCTTT.